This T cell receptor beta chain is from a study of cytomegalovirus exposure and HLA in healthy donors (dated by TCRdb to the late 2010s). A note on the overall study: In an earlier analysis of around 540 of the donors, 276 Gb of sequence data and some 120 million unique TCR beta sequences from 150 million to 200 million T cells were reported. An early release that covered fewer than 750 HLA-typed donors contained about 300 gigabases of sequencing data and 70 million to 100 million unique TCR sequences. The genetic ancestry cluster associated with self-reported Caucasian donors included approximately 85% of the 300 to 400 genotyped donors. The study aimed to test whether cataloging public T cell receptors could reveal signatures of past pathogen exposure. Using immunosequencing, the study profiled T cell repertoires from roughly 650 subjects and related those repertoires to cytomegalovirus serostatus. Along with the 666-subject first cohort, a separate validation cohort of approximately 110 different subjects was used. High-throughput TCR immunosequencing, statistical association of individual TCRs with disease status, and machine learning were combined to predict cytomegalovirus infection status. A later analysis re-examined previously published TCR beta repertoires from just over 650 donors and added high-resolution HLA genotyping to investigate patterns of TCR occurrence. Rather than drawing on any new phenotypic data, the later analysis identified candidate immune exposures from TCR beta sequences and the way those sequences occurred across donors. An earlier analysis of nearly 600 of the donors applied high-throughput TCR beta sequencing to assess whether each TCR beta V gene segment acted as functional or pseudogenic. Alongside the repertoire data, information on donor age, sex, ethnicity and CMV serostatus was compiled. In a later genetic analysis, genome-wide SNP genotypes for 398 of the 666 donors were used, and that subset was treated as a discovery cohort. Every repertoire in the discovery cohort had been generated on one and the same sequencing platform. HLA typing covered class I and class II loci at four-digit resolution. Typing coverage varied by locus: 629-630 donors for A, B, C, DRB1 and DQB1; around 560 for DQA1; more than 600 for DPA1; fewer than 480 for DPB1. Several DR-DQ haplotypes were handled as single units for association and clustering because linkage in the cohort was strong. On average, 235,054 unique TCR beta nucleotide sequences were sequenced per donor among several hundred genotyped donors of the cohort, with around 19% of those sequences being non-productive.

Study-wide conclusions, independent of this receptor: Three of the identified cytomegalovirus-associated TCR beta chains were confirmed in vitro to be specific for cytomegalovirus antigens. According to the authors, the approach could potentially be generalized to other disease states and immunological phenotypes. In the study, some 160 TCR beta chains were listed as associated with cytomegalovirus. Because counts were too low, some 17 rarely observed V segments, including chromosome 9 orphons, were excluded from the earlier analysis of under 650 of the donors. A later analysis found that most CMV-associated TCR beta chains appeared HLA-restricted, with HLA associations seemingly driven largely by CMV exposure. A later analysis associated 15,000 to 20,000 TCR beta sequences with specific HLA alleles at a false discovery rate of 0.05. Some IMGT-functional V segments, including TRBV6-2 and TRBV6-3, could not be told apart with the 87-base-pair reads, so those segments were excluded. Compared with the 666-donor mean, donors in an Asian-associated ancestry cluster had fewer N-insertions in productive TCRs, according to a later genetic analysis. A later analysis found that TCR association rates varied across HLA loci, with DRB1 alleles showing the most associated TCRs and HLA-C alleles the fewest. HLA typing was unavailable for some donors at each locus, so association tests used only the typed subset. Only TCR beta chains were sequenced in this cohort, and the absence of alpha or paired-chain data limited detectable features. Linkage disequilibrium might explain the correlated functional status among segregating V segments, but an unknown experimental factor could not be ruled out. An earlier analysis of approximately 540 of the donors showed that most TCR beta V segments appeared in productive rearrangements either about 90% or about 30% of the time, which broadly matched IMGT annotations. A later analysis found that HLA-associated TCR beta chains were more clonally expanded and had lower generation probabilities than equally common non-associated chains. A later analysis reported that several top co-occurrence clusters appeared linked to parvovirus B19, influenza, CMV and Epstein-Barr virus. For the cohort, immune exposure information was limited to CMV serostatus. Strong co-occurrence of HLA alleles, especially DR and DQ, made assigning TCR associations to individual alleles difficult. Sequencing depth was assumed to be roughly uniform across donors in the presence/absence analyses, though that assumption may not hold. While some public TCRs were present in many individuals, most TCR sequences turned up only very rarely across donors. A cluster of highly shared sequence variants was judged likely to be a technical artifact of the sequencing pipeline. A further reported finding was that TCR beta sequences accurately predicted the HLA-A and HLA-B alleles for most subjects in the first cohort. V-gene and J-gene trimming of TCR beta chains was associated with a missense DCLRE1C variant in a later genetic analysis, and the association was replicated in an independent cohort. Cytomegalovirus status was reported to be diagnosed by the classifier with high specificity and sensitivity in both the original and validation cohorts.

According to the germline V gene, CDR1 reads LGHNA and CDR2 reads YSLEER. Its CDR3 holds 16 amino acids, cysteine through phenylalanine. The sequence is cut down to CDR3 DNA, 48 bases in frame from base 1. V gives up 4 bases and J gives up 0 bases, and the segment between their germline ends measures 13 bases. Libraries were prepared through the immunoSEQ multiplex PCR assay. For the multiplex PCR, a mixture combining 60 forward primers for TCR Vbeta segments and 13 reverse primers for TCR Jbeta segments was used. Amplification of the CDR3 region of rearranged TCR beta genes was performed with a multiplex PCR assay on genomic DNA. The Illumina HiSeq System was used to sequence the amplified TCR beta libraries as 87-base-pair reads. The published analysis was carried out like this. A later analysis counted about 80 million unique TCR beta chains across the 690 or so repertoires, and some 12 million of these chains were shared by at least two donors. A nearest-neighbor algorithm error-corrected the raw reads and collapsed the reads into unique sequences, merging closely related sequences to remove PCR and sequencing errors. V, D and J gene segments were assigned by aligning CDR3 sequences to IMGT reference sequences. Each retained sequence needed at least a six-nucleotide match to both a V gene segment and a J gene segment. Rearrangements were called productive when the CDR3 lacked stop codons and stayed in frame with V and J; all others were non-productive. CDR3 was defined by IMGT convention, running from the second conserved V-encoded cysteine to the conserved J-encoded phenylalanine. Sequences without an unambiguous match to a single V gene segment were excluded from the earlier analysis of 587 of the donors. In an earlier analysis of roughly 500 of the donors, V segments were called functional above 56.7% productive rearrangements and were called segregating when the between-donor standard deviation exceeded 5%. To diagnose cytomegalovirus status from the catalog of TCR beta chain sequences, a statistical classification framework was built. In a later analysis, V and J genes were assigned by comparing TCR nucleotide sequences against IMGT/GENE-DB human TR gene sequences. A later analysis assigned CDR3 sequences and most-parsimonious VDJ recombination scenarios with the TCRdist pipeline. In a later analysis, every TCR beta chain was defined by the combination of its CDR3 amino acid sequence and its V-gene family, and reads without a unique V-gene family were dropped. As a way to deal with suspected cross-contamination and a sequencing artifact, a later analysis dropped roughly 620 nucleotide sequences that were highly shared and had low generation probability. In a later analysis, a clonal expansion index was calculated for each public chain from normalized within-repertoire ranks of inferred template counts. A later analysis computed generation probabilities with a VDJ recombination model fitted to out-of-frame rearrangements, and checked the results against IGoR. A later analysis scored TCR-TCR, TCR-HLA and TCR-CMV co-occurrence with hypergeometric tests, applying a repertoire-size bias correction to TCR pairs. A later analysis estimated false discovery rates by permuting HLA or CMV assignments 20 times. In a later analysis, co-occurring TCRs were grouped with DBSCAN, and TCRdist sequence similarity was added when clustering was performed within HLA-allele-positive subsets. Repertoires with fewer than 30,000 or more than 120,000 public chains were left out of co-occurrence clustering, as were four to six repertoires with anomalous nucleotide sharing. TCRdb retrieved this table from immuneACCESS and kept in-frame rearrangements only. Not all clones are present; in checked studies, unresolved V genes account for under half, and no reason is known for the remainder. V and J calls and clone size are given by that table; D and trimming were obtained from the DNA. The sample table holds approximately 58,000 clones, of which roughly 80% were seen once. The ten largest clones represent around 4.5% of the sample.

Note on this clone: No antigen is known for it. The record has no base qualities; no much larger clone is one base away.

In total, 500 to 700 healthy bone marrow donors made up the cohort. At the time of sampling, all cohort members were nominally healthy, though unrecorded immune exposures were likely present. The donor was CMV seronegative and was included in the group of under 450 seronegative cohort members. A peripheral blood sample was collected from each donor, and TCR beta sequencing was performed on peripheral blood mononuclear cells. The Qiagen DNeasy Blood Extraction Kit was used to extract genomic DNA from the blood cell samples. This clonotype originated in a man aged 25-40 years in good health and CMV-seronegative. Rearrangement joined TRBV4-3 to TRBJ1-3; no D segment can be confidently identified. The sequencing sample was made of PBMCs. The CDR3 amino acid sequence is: CASSPGVPSSGNTIYF. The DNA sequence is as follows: TGCGCCAGCAGCCCTGGAGTGCCCTCCTCTGGAAACACCATATATTTT.